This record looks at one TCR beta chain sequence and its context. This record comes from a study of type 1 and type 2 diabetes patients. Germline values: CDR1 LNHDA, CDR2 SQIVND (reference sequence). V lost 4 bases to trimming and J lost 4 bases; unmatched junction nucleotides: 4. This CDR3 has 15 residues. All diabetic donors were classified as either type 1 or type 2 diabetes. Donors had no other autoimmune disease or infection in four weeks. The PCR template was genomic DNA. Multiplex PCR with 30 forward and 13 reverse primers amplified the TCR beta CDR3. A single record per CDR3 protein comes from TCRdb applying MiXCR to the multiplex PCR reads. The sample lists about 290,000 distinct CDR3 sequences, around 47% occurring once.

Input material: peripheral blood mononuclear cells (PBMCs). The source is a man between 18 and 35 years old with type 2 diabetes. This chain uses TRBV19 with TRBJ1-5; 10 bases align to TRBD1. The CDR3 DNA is TGTGCCAGTAGTACCCAGGACAGGGGGAATCAGCCCCAGCATTTT. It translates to CASSTQDRGNQPQHF.